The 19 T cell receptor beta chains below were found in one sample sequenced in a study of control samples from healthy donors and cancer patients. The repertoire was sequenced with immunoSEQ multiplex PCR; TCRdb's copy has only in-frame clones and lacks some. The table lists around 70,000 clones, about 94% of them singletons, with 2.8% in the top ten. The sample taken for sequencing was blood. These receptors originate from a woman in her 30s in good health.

The CDR3, as DNA: TGTGCCAGCAGAGAGAACACCGGGGAGCTGTTTTTT. This encodes CASRENTGELFF. The V call is TRBV12-3 or TRBV12-4, the J call TRBJ2-2; D is uncertain. V lost 6 bases to trimming and J lost 1 base, with 3 bases between them. The CDR3 runs 12 residues.

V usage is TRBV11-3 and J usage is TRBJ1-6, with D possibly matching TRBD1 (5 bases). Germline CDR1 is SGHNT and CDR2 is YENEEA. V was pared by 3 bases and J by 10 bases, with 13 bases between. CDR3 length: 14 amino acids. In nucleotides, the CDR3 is TGTGCCAGCAGCTTTCGGGGGGGAAACTCACCCCTCCACTTT. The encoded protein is CASSFRGGNSPLHF.

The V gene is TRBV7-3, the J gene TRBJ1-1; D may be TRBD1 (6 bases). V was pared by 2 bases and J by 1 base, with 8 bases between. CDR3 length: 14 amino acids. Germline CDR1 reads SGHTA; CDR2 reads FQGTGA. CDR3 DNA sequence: TGTGCCAGCAGCTTAGGGGGGCCGAACACTGAAGCTTTCTTT. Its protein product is CASSLGGPNTEAFF.

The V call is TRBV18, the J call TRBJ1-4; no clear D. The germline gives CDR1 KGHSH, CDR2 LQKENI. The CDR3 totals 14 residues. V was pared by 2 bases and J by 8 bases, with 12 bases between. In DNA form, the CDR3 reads TGTGCCAGCTCACCAGGACGAAAGGGAGAAAAACTGTTTTTT. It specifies CASSPGRKGEKLFF.

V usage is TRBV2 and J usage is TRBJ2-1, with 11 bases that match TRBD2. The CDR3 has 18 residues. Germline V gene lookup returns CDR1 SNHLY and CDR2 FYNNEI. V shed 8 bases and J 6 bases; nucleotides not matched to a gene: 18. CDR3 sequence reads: CASGPLRGLAVSFNEQFF. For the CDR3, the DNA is TGTGCCAGCGGGCCCTTAAGGGGACTAGCGGTGTCATTCAATGAGCAGTTCTTC.

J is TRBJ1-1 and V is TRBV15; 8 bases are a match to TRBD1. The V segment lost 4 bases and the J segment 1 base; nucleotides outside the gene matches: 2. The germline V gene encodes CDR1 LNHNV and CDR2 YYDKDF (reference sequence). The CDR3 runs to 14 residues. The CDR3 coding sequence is TGTGCCACCAGCATGACAGGGGCGAACACTGAAGCTTTCTTT. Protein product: CATSMTGANTEAFF. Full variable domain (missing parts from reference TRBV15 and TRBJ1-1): DAMVIQNPRYQVTQFGKPVTLSCSQTLNHNVMYWYQQKSSQAPKLLFHYYDKDFNNEADTPDNFQSRRPNTSFCFLDIRSPGLGDTAMYLCATSMTGANTEAFFGQGTRLTVV.

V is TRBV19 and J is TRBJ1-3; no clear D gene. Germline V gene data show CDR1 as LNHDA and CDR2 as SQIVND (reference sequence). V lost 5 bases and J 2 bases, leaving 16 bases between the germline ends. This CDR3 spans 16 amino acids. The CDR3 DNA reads TGTGCCAGTAGTGGGAGGTTGGGTTCAGCTGGAAACACCATATATTTT. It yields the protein CASSGRLGSAGNTIYF. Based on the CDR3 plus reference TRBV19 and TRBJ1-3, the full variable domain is DGGITQSPKYLFRKEGQNVTLSCEQNLNHDAMYWYRQDPGQGLRLIYYSQIVNDFQKGDIAEGYSVSREKKESFPLTVTSAQKNPTAFYLCASSGRLGSAGNTIYFGEGSWLTVV.

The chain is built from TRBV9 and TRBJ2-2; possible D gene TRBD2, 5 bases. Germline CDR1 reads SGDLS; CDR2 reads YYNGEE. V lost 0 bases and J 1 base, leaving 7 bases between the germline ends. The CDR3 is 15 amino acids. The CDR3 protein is CASSVAGENTGELFF. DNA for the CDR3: TGTGCCAGCAGCGTAGCCGGGGAGAACACCGGGGAGCTGTTTTTT.

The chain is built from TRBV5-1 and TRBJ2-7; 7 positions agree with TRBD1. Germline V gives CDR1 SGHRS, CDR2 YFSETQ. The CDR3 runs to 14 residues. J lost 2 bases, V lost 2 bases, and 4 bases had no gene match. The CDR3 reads CASSFGTEAYEQYF. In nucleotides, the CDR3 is TGCGCCAGCAGCTTTGGGACAGAAGCCTACGAGCAGTACTTC.

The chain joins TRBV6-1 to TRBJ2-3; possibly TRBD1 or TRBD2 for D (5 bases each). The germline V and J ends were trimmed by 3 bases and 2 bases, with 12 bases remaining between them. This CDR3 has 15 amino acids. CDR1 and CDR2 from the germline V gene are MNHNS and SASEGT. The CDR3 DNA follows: TGTGCCAGCAGTGACCGGGACGAACCCACAGATACGCAGTATTTT. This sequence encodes CASSDRDEPTDTQYF.

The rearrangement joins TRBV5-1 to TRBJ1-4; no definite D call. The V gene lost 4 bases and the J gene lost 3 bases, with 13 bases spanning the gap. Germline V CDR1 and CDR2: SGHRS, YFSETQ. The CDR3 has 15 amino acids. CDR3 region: CASSTSSSPNEKLFF. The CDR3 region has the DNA TGCGCCAGCAGCACGTCCTCATCACCTAATGAAAAACTGTTTTTT.

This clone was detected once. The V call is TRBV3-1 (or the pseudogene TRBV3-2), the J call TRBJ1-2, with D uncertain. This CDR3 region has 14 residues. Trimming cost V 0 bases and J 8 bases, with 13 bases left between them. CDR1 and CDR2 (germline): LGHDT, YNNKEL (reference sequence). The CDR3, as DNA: TGTGCCAGCAGCCAAGATGCCATCTCTTGGGGCTACACCTTC. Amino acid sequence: CASSQDAISWGYTF.

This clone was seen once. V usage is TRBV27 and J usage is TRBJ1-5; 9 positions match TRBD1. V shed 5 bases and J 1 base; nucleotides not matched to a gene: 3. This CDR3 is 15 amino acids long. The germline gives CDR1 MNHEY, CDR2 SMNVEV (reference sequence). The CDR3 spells CASSEGQGSNQPQHF. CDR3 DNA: TGTGCCAGCAGTGAAGGACAGGGGAGCAATCAGCCCCAGCATTTT.

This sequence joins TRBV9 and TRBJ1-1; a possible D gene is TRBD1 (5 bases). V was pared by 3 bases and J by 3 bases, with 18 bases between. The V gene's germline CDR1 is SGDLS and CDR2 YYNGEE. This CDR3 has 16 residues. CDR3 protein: CASSAARSGGDTEAFF. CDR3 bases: TGTGCCAGCAGCGCTGCCCGGTCGGGGGGGGACACTGAAGCTTTCTTT. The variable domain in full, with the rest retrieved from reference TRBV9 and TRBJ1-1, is DSGVTQTPKHLITATGQRVTLRCSPRSGDLSVYWYQQSLDQGLQFLIQYYNGEERAKGNILERFSAQQFPDLHSELNLSSLELGDSALYFCASSAARSGGDTEAFFGQGTRLTVV.

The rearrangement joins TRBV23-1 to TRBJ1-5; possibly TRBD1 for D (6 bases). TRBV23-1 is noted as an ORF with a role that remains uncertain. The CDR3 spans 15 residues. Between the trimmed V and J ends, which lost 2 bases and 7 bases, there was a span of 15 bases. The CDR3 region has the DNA TGCGCCAGCAGTCAACCGCCAAACAGGGACCAGCCCCAGCATTTT. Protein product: CASSQPPNRDQPQHF.

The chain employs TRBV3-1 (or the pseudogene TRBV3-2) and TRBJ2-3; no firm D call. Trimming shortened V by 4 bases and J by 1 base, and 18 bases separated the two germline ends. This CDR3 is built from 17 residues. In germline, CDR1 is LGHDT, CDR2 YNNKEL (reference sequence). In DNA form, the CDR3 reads TGTGCCAGCAGCCGAGACCTGGACCCTGGGGGCACAGATACGCAGTATTTT. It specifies CASSRDLDPGGTDTQYF.

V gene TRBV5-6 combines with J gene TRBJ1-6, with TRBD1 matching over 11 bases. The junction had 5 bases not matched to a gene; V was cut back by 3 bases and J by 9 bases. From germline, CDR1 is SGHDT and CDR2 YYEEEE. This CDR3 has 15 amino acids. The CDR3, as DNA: TGTGCCAGCAGCTGGGGACAGGGGGGAAGTTCACCCCTCCACTTT. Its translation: CASSWGQGGSSPLHF.

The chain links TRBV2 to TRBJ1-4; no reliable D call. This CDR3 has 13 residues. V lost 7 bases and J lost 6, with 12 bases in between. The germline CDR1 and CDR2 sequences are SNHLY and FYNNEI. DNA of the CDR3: TGTGCCAGCATGTCGAACAGTGATGAAAAACTGTTTTTT. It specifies CASMSNSDEKLFF. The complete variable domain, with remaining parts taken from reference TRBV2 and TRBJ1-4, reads EPEVTQTPSHQVTQMGQEVILRCVPISNHLYFYWYRQILGQKVEFLVSFYNNEISEKSEIFDDQFSVERPDGSNFTLKIRSTKLEDSAMYFCASMSNSDEKLFFGSGTQLSVL.

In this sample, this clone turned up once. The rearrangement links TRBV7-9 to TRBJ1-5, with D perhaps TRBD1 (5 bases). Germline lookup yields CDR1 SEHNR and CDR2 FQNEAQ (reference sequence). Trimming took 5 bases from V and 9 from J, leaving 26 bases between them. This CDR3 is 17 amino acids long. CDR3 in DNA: TGTGCCAGCAGCGCTTCTGGCCGGGACTTAATCGGGCTGCCCCAGCATTTT. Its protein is CASSASGRDLIGLPQHF.